This T cell receptor beta chain was recovered during a study of CXCR3-negative and CXCR3-positive naive CD8 T cells. A remark on this clonotype: Antigen unknown.

The authors made the TRB cDNA libraries by 5' RACE using UMI labels. TCRdb reanalyzed the 5' RACE reads, giving one entry per CDR3 protein sequence and no DNA. The clone table shows tens of thousands of distinct CDR3 sequences, with the ten largest holding about 1.1%. CD45RO-CCR7+CD27+CD95- marked naive CD8+ T cells. Study-wide results and caveats: TCR strength was inferred from TRB CDR3 properties, while surface CD5 was comparable between naive subsets. CXCR3-negative and CXCR3-positive naive cells shared comparable TRBV-TRBJ usage, but memory cells did not. Diversity proved comparably high across both naive subsets and much lower in memory CD8+ cells.

CDR3 size: 15 residues. CDR1 is ENHRY, CDR2 SYGVKD, per germline. V and J are TRBV10-3 and TRBJ1-3. This TCR was sampled from a human donor in good health. Some clones in this sample may be carry-over from other donors' samples. Sequenced sample: naive CXCR3- CD8+ T cells from blood. The subset denotes: CD45RO-CCR7+CD27+CD95- naive CD8+ T cells lacking CXCR3 (TNR3-). The CDR3 sequence is CAISDMMGSGNTIYF.